This T cell receptor (beta chain) derives from a study of CD8 T cells in ankylosing spondylitis. This CDR3 spans 16 amino acids. Losses at the gene ends were 4 bases for V and 5 bases for J; bases not matched to a gene: 8. Germline values: CDR1 SEHNR, CDR2 FQNEAQ (reference sequence). General study results and limits: Made up of eight highly homologous variants, a TCR beta motif appeared characteristic of ankylosing spondylitis blood. Enrichment of disease-linked clones was reportedly significant in matched ankylosing spondylitis synovial fluid.

This clonotype was recorded a few times. Antigen unknown. TCRdb reprocessed the 5' RACE reads with MiXCR, giving one entry per CDR3 protein. The repertoire holds 500,000 to 650,000 distinct CDR3 sequences, with roughly 5.2% as singletons. This sequence joins TRBV7-9 and TRBJ2-2; TRBD1 aligns across 9 bases. The clonotype was recovered from a male donor with ankylosing spondylitis. What was sequenced was blood, either unsorted or a sorted T cell fraction (not recorded which). CDR3 bases: TGTGCCAGCAGCTGGTCGGGACAGGGAAAGACCGGGGAGCTGTTTTTT. Translation: CASSWSGQGKTGELFF.